This is a list of T cell receptor beta chains from one sample in a study of glioma-infiltrating T cells after dendritic cell vaccination. Sequencing used immunoSEQ multiplex PCR; TCRdb keeps in-frame clones, though not all of them. The data show over 80,000 clones, with about 81% seen just once and over 2% held by the top ten. The sequencing here drew on blood, taken after dendritic cell vaccination. All receptors derive from a human donor with glioblastoma. The CDR3 runs from the conserved cysteine through the conserved F or W. D genes are given only for firm matches. Size is omitted from some rows. Given values are once, few, many or a class for expanded clones.

j_gene: TRBJ1-5; v_gene: TRBV6-1; d_gene: .; abundance: .; CDR3aa: CASNLDQFNQPQHF; CDR3nt: TGTGCCAGCAACCTAGATCAGTTCAATCAGCCCCAGCATTTT
j_gene: TRBJ2-6; v_gene: TRBV30; d_gene: .; abundance: .; CDR3aa: CAWSTGNSGANVLTF; CDR3nt: TGTGCCTGGAGTACGGGGAACTCTGGGGCCAACGTCCTGACTTTC
j_gene: TRBJ2-5; v_gene: TRBV7-8; d_gene: TRBD2; abundance: .; CDR3aa: CASSQGAGGLETQYF; CDR3nt: TGTGCCAGCAGCCAGGGAGCGGGGGGGCTCGAGACCCAGTACTTC
j_gene: TRBJ1-1; v_gene: TRBV29-1; d_gene: .; abundance: once; CDR3aa: CSVLGGGMNTEAFF; CDR3nt: TGCAGCGTTTTGGGGGGGGGCATGAACACTGAAGCTTTCTTT
j_gene: TRBJ1-5; v_gene: TRBV27; d_gene: .; abundance: .; CDR3aa: CASSPSRNQPQHF; CDR3nt: TGTGCCAGCAGTCCCTCCAGGAATCAGCCCCAGCATTTT
j_gene: TRBJ2-5; v_gene: TRBV5-1; d_gene: .; abundance: .; CDR3aa: CASSGGGLEGETQYF; CDR3nt: TGCGCCAGCAGCGGAGGAGGATTAGAGGGAGAGACCCAGTACTTC
j_gene: TRBJ1-1; v_gene: TRBV6-1; d_gene: .; abundance: .; CDR3aa: CASTGGENTEAFF; CDR3nt: TGTGCCAGCACCGGGGGAGAGAACACTGAAGCTTTCTTT
j_gene: TRBJ2-5; v_gene: TRBV6-6; d_gene: .; abundance: .; CDR3aa: CASSYWLQETQYF; CDR3nt: TGTGCCAGCAGTTATTGGCTCCAAGAGACCCAGTACTTC
j_gene: TRBJ1-4; v_gene: TRBV27; d_gene: TRBD1; abundance: .; CDR3aa: CASSFGTGGEKLFF; CDR3nt: TGTGCCAGCAGTTTTGGGACAGGGGGTGAAAAACTGTTTTTT
j_gene: TRBJ2-1; v_gene: TRBV30; d_gene: TRBD2; abundance: .; CDR3aa: CAWSRTSGYNEQFF; CDR3nt: TGTGCCTGGAGTCGGACTAGCGGCTACAATGAGCAGTTCTTC
j_gene: TRBJ1-1; v_gene: TRBV2; d_gene: .; abundance: .; CDR3aa: CASRNEDSEAFF; CDR3nt: TGTGCCAGCAGAAATGAGGACAGTGAAGCTTTCTTT
j_gene: TRBJ2-1; v_gene: TRBV30; d_gene: .; abundance: .; CDR3aa: CAWSVEYGRTNEQFF; CDR3nt: TGTGCCTGGAGCGTGGAGTACGGACGGACTAATGAGCAGTTCTTC
j_gene: TRBJ1-1; v_gene: TRBV7-9; d_gene: TRBD1; abundance: .; CDR3aa: CASSLNRGGNTEAFF; CDR3nt: TGTGCCAGCAGCTTAAACAGGGGGGGGAACACTGAAGCTTTCTTT
j_gene: TRBJ2-3; v_gene: TRBV6-5; d_gene: .; abundance: .; CDR3aa: CASSYSSKDSDTQYF; CDR3nt: TGTGCCAGCAGTTACTCTAGCAAGGATTCAGATACGCAGTATTTT
j_gene: TRBJ1-4; v_gene: TRBV4-1; d_gene: .; abundance: .; CDR3aa: CASSQTRGEKLFF; CDR3nt: TGCGCCAGCAGCCAAACCCGGGGAGAAAAACTGTTTTTT
j_gene: TRBJ1-3; v_gene: TRBV20-1; d_gene: .; abundance: .; CDR3aa: CSAGLRNTIYF; CDR3nt: TGCAGTGCTGGTCTGCGGAACACCATATATTTT
j_gene: TRBJ1-5; v_gene: TRBV6-1; d_gene: .; abundance: .; CDR3aa: CASSTSGVNQPQHF; CDR3nt: TGTGCCAGCAGTACCTCCGGGGTGAATCAGCCCCAGCATTTT
j_gene: TRBJ2-2; v_gene: TRBV6-1; d_gene: .; abundance: .; CDR3aa: CASSKVRDTTGELFF; CDR3nt: TGTGCCAGCAGTAAGGTCCGAGACACCACCGGGGAGCTGTTTTTT
j_gene: TRBJ1-6; v_gene: TRBV5-1; d_gene: TRBD1; abundance: .; CDR3aa: CASSLPLQGAYSPLHF; CDR3nt: TGCGCCAGCAGCTTACCTCTACAGGGGGCTTATTCACCCCTCCACTTT
j_gene: TRBJ2-1; v_gene: TRBV29-1; d_gene: .; abundance: .; CDR3aa: CSPFSGALYNEQFF; CDR3nt: TGCAGCCCCTTTTCGGGAGCCCTTTACAATGAGCAGTTCTTC
j_gene: TRBJ2-6; v_gene: TRBV19; d_gene: .; abundance: .; CDR3aa: CASSLVRTGSSGANVLTF; CDR3nt: TGTGCCAGTAGTTTAGTACGGACTGGGAGCTCTGGGGCCAACGTCCTGACTTTC
j_gene: TRBJ2-7; v_gene: TRBV5-1; d_gene: TRBD1; abundance: .; CDR3aa: CASSLGGTGGTYEQYF; CDR3nt: TGCGCCAGCAGCTTGGGCGGGACAGGGGGCACCTACGAGCAGTACTTC
j_gene: TRBJ2-1; v_gene: TRBV20-1; d_gene: TRBD2; abundance: .; CDR3aa: CSAGRGEQFF; CDR3nt: TGCAGTGCCGGGCGGGGGGAGCAGTTCTTC
j_gene: TRBJ1-1; v_gene: TRBV30; d_gene: TRBD1; abundance: .; CDR3aa: CAWTRGLGTEAFF; CDR3nt: TGTGCCTGGACCAGGGGGCTTGGCACTGAAGCTTTCTTT
j_gene: TRBJ2-1; v_gene: TRBV5-6; d_gene: .; abundance: .; CDR3aa: CASSMGRRNEQFF; CDR3nt: TGTGCCAGCAGCATGGGACGGAGAAATGAGCAGTTCTTC
j_gene: TRBJ2-5; v_gene: TRBV10-3; d_gene: TRBD2; abundance: .; CDR3aa: CAIRLGAGAETQYF; CDR3nt: TGTGCCATCAGACTCGGAGCGGGGGCGGAGACCCAGTACTTC
j_gene: TRBJ1-2; v_gene: TRBV10-3; d_gene: .; abundance: few; CDR3aa: CALREGDGYTF; CDR3nt: TGTGCCTTGCGGGAGGGAGATGGCTACACCTTC
j_gene: TRBJ2-4; v_gene: TRBV4-2; d_gene: .; abundance: .; CDR3aa: CASSQDGAKNIQYF; CDR3nt: TGTGCCAGCAGCCAAGACGGAGCCAAAAACATTCAGTACTTC